The clone carrying this TCR beta chain was seen only a few times. One entry per CDR3 protein, called by TCRdb with MiXCR from the 5' RACE reads. Among about 360,000 distinct CDR3 sequences listed, 14% to 15% were seen once. The entry originates in a study of CD8 T cells in ankylosing spondylitis. This CDR3 has 15 residues. J was trimmed by 1 base and V by 1 base; bases with no gene match: 4. CDR1 is SGHRS and CDR2 is YFSETQ in the germline V gene. This clonotype originated in a male donor with ankylosing spondylitis or in good health (not recorded which). Sequenced input: blood, either unsorted or a sorted T cell fraction (not recorded which). The V and J genes are TRBV5-1 and TRBJ1-2; TRBD1 matches at 7 bases. CDR3 sequence reads: CASSLQGDFNYGYTF. The CDR3 DNA reads as TGCGCCAGCAGCTTGCAGGGGGATTTTAACTATGGCTACACCTTC.